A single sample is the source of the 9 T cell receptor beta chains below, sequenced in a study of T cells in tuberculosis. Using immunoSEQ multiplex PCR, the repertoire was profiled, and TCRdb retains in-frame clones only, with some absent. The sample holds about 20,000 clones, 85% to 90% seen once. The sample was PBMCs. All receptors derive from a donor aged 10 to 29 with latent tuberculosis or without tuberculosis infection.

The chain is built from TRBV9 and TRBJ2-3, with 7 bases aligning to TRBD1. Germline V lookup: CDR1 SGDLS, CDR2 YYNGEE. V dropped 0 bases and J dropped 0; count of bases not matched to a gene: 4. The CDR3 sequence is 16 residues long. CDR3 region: CASSVDRGRSTDTQYF. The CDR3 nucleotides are TGTGCCAGCAGCGTAGACAGGGGAAGGAGCACAGATACGCAGTATTTT.

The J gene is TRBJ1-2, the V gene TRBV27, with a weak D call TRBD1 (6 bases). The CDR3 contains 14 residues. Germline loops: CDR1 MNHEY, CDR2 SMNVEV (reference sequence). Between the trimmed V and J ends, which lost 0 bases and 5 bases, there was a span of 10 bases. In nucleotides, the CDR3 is TGTGCCAGCAGTTTATCGATACAGGGTTATGGCTACACCTTC. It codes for CASSLSIQGYGYTF.

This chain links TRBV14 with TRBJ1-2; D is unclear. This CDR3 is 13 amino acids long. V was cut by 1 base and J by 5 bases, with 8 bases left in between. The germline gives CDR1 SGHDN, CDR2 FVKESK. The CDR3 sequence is CASSQGSGYGYTF. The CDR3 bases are TGTGCCAGCAGCCAAGGTTCCGGGTATGGCTACACCTTC.

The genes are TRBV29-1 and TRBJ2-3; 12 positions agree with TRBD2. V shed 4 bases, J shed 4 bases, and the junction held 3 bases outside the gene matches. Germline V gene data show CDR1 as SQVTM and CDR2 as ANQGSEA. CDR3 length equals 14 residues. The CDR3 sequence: CSVARTSGADTQYF. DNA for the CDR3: TGCAGCGTTGCAAGGACTAGCGGGGCAGATACGCAGTATTTT.

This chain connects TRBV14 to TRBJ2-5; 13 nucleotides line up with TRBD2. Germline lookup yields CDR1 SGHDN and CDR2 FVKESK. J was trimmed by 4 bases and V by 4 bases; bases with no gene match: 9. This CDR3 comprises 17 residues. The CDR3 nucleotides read TGTGCCAGCAGCCGCGGCACTAGCGGGGGGGTCGGAGAGACCCAGTACTTC. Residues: CASSRGTSGGVGETQYF.

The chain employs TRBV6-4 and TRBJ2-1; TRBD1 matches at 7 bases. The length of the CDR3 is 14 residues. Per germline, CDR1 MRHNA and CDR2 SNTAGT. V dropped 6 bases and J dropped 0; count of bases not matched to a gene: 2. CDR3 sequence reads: CASRRDSSYNEQFF. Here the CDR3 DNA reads TGTGCCAGCAGAAGGGACAGCTCCTACAATGAGCAGTTCTTC.

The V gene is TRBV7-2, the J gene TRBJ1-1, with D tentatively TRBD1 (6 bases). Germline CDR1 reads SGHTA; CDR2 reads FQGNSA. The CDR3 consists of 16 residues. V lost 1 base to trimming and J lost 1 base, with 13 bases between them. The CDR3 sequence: CASSLVWGGQNTEAFF. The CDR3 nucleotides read TGTGCCAGCAGCTTAGTGTGGGGGGGGCAGAACACTGAAGCTTTCTTT.

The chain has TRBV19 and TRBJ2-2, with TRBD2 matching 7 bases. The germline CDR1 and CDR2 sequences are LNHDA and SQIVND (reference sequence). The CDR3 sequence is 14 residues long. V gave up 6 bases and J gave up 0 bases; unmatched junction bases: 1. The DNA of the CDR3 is TGTGCCAGTAGGGCGGGGGCGAACACCGGGGAGCTGTTTTTT. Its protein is CASRAGANTGELFF.

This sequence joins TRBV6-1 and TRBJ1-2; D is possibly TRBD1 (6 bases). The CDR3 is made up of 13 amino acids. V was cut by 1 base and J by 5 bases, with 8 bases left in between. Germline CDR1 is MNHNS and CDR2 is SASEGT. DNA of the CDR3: TGTGCCAGCAGTGAAGAAACAGGGTATGGCTACACCTTC. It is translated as CASSEETGYGYTF.